A single sample gave rise to the 21 T cell receptor beta chains below, sequenced in a study of T cells in Graves' hyperthyroidism and ophthalmopathy. The TCR beta CDR3 regions underwent amplification using RNA transcripts as the source. The HTBI set primed first-round TCR CDR3 RT-PCR. TCRdb analysed the multiplex PCR reads with MiXCR anew, one entry per CDR3 protein. The sample gives 140,000 or so distinct CDR3 sequences, 22% of which show up once; about 67% is in the top ten. Material: blood. The receptors were gathered from a woman in her fifties or sixties with Graves' hyperthyroidism that later progressed to Graves' ophthalmopathy.

Only a few counts were recorded for this clonotype. The chain carries TRBV10-3 and TRBJ2-1, with D possibly TRBD1 on 6 matching bases. The germline CDR1 and CDR2 sequences are ENHRY and SYGVKD. The CDR3 sequence is 15 residues long. The V end lost 6 bases, the J end lost 5 bases, and 17 bases lay between the germline ends. Here the CDR3 reads CAISATQRTDNEQFF. The CDR3 bases are TGTGCCATCAGCGCCACGCAACGGACAGACAATGAGCAGTTCTTC.

The sample holds a few counts of this clonotype. V gene TRBV7-9 combines with J gene TRBJ2-1, with TRBD2 identical over 11 bases. Germline V gene lookup returns CDR1 SEHNR and CDR2 FQNEAQ (reference sequence). The CDR3 consists of 15 residues. The junction had 4 bases not matched to a gene; V was cut back by 5 bases and J by 4 bases. The CDR3 loop is CASSPLAGAYNEQFF. For the CDR3, the DNA is TGTGCCAGCAGCCCACTAGCGGGAGCTTACAATGAGCAGTTCTTC. The variable domain in full, with the rest retrieved from reference TRBV7-9 and TRBJ2-1, is DTGVSQNPRHKITKRGQNVTFRCDPISEHNRLYWYRQTLGQGPEFLTYFQNEAQLEKSRLLSDRFSAERPKGSFSTLEIQRTEQGDSAMYLCASSPLAGAYNEQFFGPGTRLTVL.

As to this clonotype: A much larger clone sits a single nucleotide away, making a read error possible. The CDR3 does not end in the conserved phenylalanine or tryptophan, so this is likely a read error. V gene TRBV3-1 combines with J gene TRBJ1-1, with D tentatively TRBD1 (6 bases). This CDR3 is built from 15 residues. V dropped 0 bases and J dropped 5 bases, with 13 bases sitting between them. Germline lookup yields CDR1 LGHDT and CDR2 YNNKEL (reference sequence). CDR3 region: CASSQDPAGATEAFS. CDR3 DNA: TGTGCCAGCAGCCAAGATCCGGCAGGGGCGACTGAAGCTTTCTCT.

This clonotype was observed many times. The chain links TRBV14 to TRBJ1-1, with D perhaps TRBD1 (6 bases). Germline CDR1 and CDR2: SGHDN and FVKESK. V lost 0 bases and J lost 6, with 17 bases in between. The CDR3 extends over 16 amino acids. The CDR3 is CASSQDSGARGSEAFF. CDR3 sequence (DNA): TGTGCCAGCAGCCAAGATTCGGGGGCCAGGGGATCTGAAGCTTTCTTT.

This clonotype was counted many times. The rearrangement uses TRBV6-2 or TRBV6-3 and TRBJ1-5; TRBD1 matches 9 bases. CDR1 and CDR2 from the germline V gene are MNHEY and SVGEGT. Germline trimming cut 6 bases from V and 5 bases from J; bases unmatched to any gene: 14. The CDR3 has 17 residues. CDR3 sequence reads: CASRTTGQGVWDQPQHF. The CDR3 DNA is TGTGCCAGCAGAACCACGGGACAGGGTGTTTGGGATCAGCCCCAGCATTTT.

The rearrangement links TRBV7-2 to TRBJ2-2; no reliable D call. Germline V gene data show CDR1 as SGHTA and CDR2 as FQGNSA. The V end lost 5 bases, the J end lost 6 bases, and 13 bases lay between the germline ends. The length of the CDR3 is 14 residues. The CDR3, as DNA: TGTGCCAGCAGCCCCCCGCTGGACGCCGGGGAGCTGTTTTTT. Encoded protein: CASSPPLDAGELFF.

This clonotype showed up many times. The rearrangement joins TRBV9 to TRBJ1-3; TRBD1 matches at 10 bases. Germline loops: CDR1 SGDLS, CDR2 YYNGEE. V was clipped by 0 bases and J by 10 bases; unmatched bases: 7. The CDR3 has 15 amino acids. CDR3 residues: CASSVDGTGVRTIYF. In DNA form, the CDR3 reads TGTGCCAGCAGCGTAGATGGGACAGGGGTAAGGACCATATATTTT.

The chain combines TRBV7-2 with TRBJ1-1; D not resolved. V was clipped by 7 bases and J by 4 bases, with 10 bases between them. CDR3 length: 12 residues. Looked up from germline, CDR1 is SGHTA and CDR2 is FQGNSA. The CDR3 reads CASIKWGTEAFF. Written as DNA, the CDR3 is TGTGCCAGCATAAAGTGGGGCACTGAAGCTTTCTTT.

This clonotype was seen at least ten times. This chain uses TRBV3-1 with TRBJ2-1; 10 positions match TRBD2. Germline-derived CDR1 and CDR2 are LGHDT and YNNKEL (reference sequence). CDR3 size: 15 residues. The trim removed 1 base at V and 6 bases at J, leaving 3 bases unmatched. The CDR3 coding sequence is TGTGCCAGCAGCCAAGTTGGACTAGCGGTCAATGAGCAGTTCTTC. It is translated as CASSQVGLAVNEQFF.

This clonotype was found a few times. The rearrangement joins TRBV15 to TRBJ1-5; D not resolved. The CDR3 length is 15 residues. Germline-derived CDR1 and CDR2 are LNHNV and YYDKDF (reference sequence). V lost 3 bases to trimming and J lost 7 bases, with 16 bases between them. CDR3 protein: CATSRDQAAGQPQHF. The CDR3 DNA reads as TGTGCCACCAGCAGGGATCAGGCTGCGGGGCAGCCCCAGCATTTT.

This clonotype was detected ten times or more. The genes are TRBV3-1 and TRBJ1-6, with D hard to call. V lost 1 base and J 7 bases, leaving 14 bases between the germline ends. CDR3 length: 16 residues. Germline CDR1 reads LGHDT; CDR2 reads YNNKEL (reference sequence). The CDR3: CASSQVGSLQNSPLHF. CDR3 nucleotide sequence: TGTGCCAGCAGCCAAGTGGGCAGCCTTCAGAATTCACCCCTCCACTTT.

There are many counts of this clonotype. V gene TRBV12-5 combines with J gene TRBJ2-1; 12 bases map to TRBD2. Germline V gives CDR1 LGHNT, CDR2 FRNRAP. The V gene end was trimmed by 1 base and the J gene end by 7 bases; junction bases not matched to a gene: 5. The CDR3 spans 16 residues. In nucleotides, the CDR3 is TGTGCTAGTGGTTTGGGACTAGCGGGAGATCGTAATGAGCAGTTCTTC. This translates into CASGLGLAGDRNEQFF. Filled out from reference TRBV12-5 and TRBJ2-1, the complete variable domain reads DARVTQTPRHKVTEMGQEVTMRCQPILGHNTVFWYRQTMMQGLELLAYFRNRAPLDDSGMPKDRFSAEMPDATLATLKIQPSEPRDSAVYFCASGLGLAGDRNEQFFGPGTRLTVL.

There are a few counts of this clonotype. J is TRBJ2-5 and V is TRBV7-2, with 9 bases lining up with TRBD2. Germline lookup yields CDR1 SGHTA and CDR2 FQGNSA. J lost 1 base, V lost 5 bases, and 5 bases had no gene match. The CDR3 extends over 15 amino acids. This chain's CDR3 is CASSRLADRQETQYF. The CDR3 nucleotides read TGTGCCAGCAGCCGACTAGCGGACCGCCAAGAGACCCAGTACTTC.

The table lists this clonotype with a few counts. This chain uses TRBV24-1 with TRBJ1-2; D may be TRBD1 (5 bases). The germline CDR1 and CDR2 sequences are KGHDR and SFDVKD. This CDR3 has 12 amino acids. The V gene lost 4 bases and the J gene lost 7 bases, with 9 bases spanning the gap. The CDR3 sequence is CATSDTDTGYTF. As DNA, the CDR3 is TGTGCCACCAGTGACACGGACACTGGCTACACCTTC.

This sequence joins TRBV7-9 and TRBJ2-1; TRBD2 agrees at 7 bases. Germline CDR1 reads SEHNR; CDR2 reads FQNEAQ (reference sequence). This CDR3 is built from 13 residues. V shed 4 bases and J 8 bases; nucleotides not matched to a gene: 5. This CDR3 reads CASSWGRGDEQFF. The CDR3 nucleotides read TGTGCCAGCAGCTGGGGGAGGGGCGATGAGCAGTTCTTC.

V is TRBV2 and J is TRBJ1-3; no clear D. The CDR3 sequence is 14 residues long. Trimming shortened V by 6 bases and J by 0 bases, and 9 bases separated the two germline ends. Germline V gives CDR1 SNHLY, CDR2 FYNNEI. The CDR3 is CASRVTISGNTIYF. CDR3 sequence (DNA): TGTGCCAGCAGAGTGACGATCTCTGGAAACACCATATATTTT.

The V and J genes are TRBV5-1 and TRBJ2-2; 11 bases align to TRBD2. Trimming took 5 bases from V and 5 from J; bases not matched to a gene: 8. Per germline, CDR1 SGHRS and CDR2 YFSETQ. The CDR3 sequence is 16 residues long. The CDR3 here is CASRPPSGRWTGELFF. In nucleotides, the CDR3 is TGCGCCAGCAGACCCCCTAGCGGGAGGTGGACCGGGGAGCTGTTTTTT.

This clonotype has a count of ten or more. The chain recombines TRBV11-2 with TRBJ2-2; D not certain. Trimming left V 6 bases short and J 1 base short, with 9 bases between. The length of the CDR3 is 14 residues. The germline gives CDR1 SGHAT, CDR2 FQNNGV. The CDR3 coding sequence is TGTGCCAGCAGTCCGATTAGGAACACCGGGGAGCTGTTTTTT. Residues: CASSPIRNTGELFF.

This clonotype was detected ten times or more. The V and J genes are TRBV5-1 and TRBJ1-5; TRBD1 might be the D (6 bases). The CDR3 consists of 14 residues. Germline lookup yields CDR1 SGHRS and CDR2 YFSETQ. Trimming removed 5 bases at V and 2 bases at J, with 11 bases between. The CDR3 protein is CASRGGEGNQPQHF. The CDR3, as DNA: TGCGCCAGCAGAGGGGGTGAGGGCAATCAGCCCCAGCATTTT.

This chain links TRBV5-6 with TRBJ1-4; 7 bases line up with TRBD1. Per the germline V gene, CDR1 is SGHDT and CDR2 is YYEEEE. Trimming cost V 4 bases and J 12 bases; bases outside gene matches: 6. The CDR3 is 12 amino acids. CDR3 residues: CASSEQGTQLFF. The CDR3 DNA sequence: TGTGCCAGCAGCGAACAGGGGACACAACTGTTTTTT.

This clonotype has more than one count but fewer than ten. As DNA, the CDR3 is TGCGCCAGCAGCCCAAACGGGGGCGCCTACGAGCAGTACTTC. Translating gives CASSPNGGAYEQYF. The chain couples TRBV5-1 to TRBJ2-7; D is perhaps TRBD1 or TRBD2 (6 bases each). With 4 bases removed from V and 2 bases from J, the gap between germline ends came to 13 bases. The germline CDR1 and CDR2 sequences are SGHRS and YFSETQ. CDR3 length: 14 amino acids.